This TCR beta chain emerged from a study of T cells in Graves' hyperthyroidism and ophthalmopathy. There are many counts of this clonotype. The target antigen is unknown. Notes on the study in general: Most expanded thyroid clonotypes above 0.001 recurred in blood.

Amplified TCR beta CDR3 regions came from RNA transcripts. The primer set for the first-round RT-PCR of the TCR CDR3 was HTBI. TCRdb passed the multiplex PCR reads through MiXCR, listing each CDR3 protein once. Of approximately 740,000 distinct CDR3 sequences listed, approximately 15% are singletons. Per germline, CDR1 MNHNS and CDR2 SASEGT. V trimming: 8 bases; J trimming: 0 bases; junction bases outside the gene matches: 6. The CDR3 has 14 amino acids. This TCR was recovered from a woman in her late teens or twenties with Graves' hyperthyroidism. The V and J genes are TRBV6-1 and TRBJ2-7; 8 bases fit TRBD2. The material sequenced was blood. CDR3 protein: CASRRTSSSYEQYF. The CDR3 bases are TGTGCCAGCCGAAGGACTAGCAGCTCCTACGAGCAGTACTTC.